The rows below give T cell receptor beta chains drawn from one sample of a study of relationships among human T cell subsets. TCRdb re-called the multiplex PCR reads with MiXCR, one entry per CDR3 protein. The sample has roughly 4,900 distinct CDR3 sequences, 78% seen once. The sequenced material came from total T cells sorted from blood. These TCRs come from a man aged 40-50 years in good health. CDR3s include the opening cysteine and the closing phenylalanine or tryptophan. A D gene is named only where the DNA matches it firmly. Expanded clones get a size class; other rows say once, few or many, or leave the size out.

CDR3nt	CDR3aa	v_gene	d_gene	j_gene	len	abundance
TGTGCCAGCAGCCACCTGGGGGCAGATACGCAGTATTTT	CASSHLGADTQYF	TRBV14	NA	TRBJ2-3	13	NA
TGTGCCAGCAGACCTGAACTCAATCAGCCCCAGCATTTT	CASRPELNQPQHF	TRBV28	NA	TRBJ1-5	13	NA
TGTGCCAGCACCGATGGACAGCCTGGGGCCAACGTCCTGACTTTC	CASTDGQPGANVLTF	TRBV12-3/TRBV12-4	NA	TRBJ2-6	15	NA
TGTGCCAGCAGCTCCGGGACGCAATCCTACAATGAGCAGTTCTTC	CASSSGTQSYNEQFF	TRBV5-5	NA	TRBJ2-1	15	NA
TGTGCCATCAGTGAGCGGGAGCAAAACATTCAGTACTTC	CAISEREQNIQYF	TRBV10-3	NA	TRBJ2-4	13	NA
TGTGCCAGCTCACCCGGGACAGGGAGCGAGCAGTACTTC	CASSPGTGSEQYF	TRBV18	TRBD1	TRBJ2-7	13	NA
TGTGCCAGCAGCCGGGGGACTAGCGGCGGGGATACGCAGTATTTT	CASSRGTSGGDTQYF	TRBV7-8	TRBD2	TRBJ2-3	15	few
TGTGCCAGCAAAGAGTTGGAGACCCAGTACTTC	CASKELETQYF	TRBV6-1	NA	TRBJ2-5	11	once
TGTGCCAGCAGTGTGGGCAGCTCAAGGGCTTTCTTT	CASSVGSSRAFF	TRBV6-1	NA	TRBJ1-1	12	NA
TGTGCCAGCAGCCAAACAGGGTATAATTCACCCCTCCACTTT	CASSQTGYNSPLHF	TRBV11-2	NA	TRBJ1-6	14	NA
TGCGCCAGCAGCCAAGACAGAAGCTCTGGAAACACCATATATTTT	CASSQDRSSGNTIYF	TRBV4-1	NA	TRBJ1-3	15	NA
TGCAGTGCTAGAAGGGCGCACAATGAGCAGTTCTTC	CSARRAHNEQFF	TRBV20-1	NA	TRBJ2-1	12	NA
TGCGCCAGCAGCCAGACAGGGGATGAGCAGTTCTTC	CASSQTGDEQFF	TRBV5-4	TRBD1	TRBJ2-1	12	NA